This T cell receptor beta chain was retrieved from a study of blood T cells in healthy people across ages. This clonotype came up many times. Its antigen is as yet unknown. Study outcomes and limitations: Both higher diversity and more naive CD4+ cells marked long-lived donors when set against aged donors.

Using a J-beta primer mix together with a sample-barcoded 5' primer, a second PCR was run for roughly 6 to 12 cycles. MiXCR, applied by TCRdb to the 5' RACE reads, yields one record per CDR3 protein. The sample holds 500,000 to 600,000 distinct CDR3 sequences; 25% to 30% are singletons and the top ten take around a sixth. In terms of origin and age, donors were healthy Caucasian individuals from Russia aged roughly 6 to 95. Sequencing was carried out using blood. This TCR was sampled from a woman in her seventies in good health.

The CDR3 nucleotides read TGTGCCTCACGGGGGGAGCCGGACACCGGGGAGCTGTTTTTT. As protein: CASRGEPDTGELFF. The J gene is TRBJ2-2, the V gene TRBV6-2 or TRBV6-3; 7 bases are shared with TRBD2. After removal of 11 bases from V and 3 bases from J, the junction contained 9 bases not matched to a gene. There are 14 residues in the CDR3. Germline V gene sequence: CDR1 MNHEY, CDR2 SVGEGT.